Below, one T cell receptor beta chain is given with its context. The antigen is not known. This CDR3 comprises 15 residues. V dropped 2 bases and J dropped 3 bases, with 13 bases sitting between them. Germline CDR1 MDHEN, CDR2 SYDVKM. Only in-frame clones appear in the TCRdb table, and some are missing; sequencing was by immunoSEQ multiplex PCR. The sample has 2 million to 2.5 million clones, approximately 93% seen once. The sample comes from a study of shared clonotypes between healthy human individuals. Study summary: CD4 naive and CD4 memory each took three plates per donor, while CD8 naive took two and CD8 memory one. Findings and limits, study-wide: Blood was the sole source, and tissue repertoires probably differ.

A CD45RA+ naive subset and a CD45RA-negative memory subset were split from CD4+ cells. The TCR sequence derives from a man aged 18 to 29 in good health. Some clones in this sample may be carry-over from other donors' samples. The gene calls are TRBV28 and TRBJ1-1; TRBD1 is a possible D gene (5 bases). What was sequenced was naive CD4+ T cells from PBMCs. Documented subset: CD45RA+ positively selected. The CDR3 here is CASSLPGRFDTEAFF. The CDR3 nucleotides are TGTGCCAGCAGTTTACCAGGGAGGTTTGACACTGAAGCTTTCTTT. The variable domain in full, with the rest retrieved from reference TRBV28 and TRBJ1-1, is DVKVTQSSRYLVKRTGEKVFLECVQDMDHENMFWYRQDPGLGLRLIYFSYDVKMKEKGDIPEGYSVSREKKERFSLILESASTNQTSMYLCASSLPGRFDTEAFFGQGTRLTVV.